The clone carrying this T cell receptor beta chain came up a few times. Trimming removed 5 bases at V and 0 bases at J, with 15 bases between. There are 16 residues in the CDR3. The germline V gene encodes CDR1 SGHTA and CDR2 FQGTGA. The entry originates in a study of human T cells and chemical hapten exposure. MiXCR, run by TCRdb on the RACE reads, gives a single entry per CDR3 protein. The sample comprises around 74,000 distinct CDR3 sequences, about 32% of which are singletons, and about 8.9% rests with the top ten. Time point in this sample: patch test 1, 2 weeks after DPC sensitization. Treatment defined: therapeutic diphenylcyclopropenone sensitization with weekly scalp DPC.

V and J are TRBV7-3 and TRBJ2-3; D may be TRBD2 (6 bases). The source was whole blood, collected in connection with sensitization to the hapten diphenylcyclopropenone (DPC). The clonotype comes from a man in his forties with alopecia areata. Some clones in this sample may be carry-over from other donors' samples. CDR3 sequence reads: CASSPNRDFSTDTQYF. CDR3 nucleotide sequence: TGTGCCAGCAGCCCAAACCGGGACTTTAGCACAGATACGCAGTATTTT.